The next 20 T cell receptor beta chains were all read from a single sample in a study of T cells in women clearing cervical HPV infection. Generated by immunoSEQ multiplex PCR, the TCRdb table keeps only in-frame clones and is missing some. The ten most abundant clones cover approximately 34% of a sample with about 46,000 clones. The sample taken for sequencing was blood buffy coat. The receptor set was obtained from a woman between 18 and 75 years old with a cervical HPV16 infection that either progressed to CIN3+ or cleared (not recorded which).

Turning to this clone: Coverage ceases 3 residues before the CDR3 finishes, and the germline J gene fills in the end. The chain links TRBV28 to TRBJ2-1; 8 bases fit TRBD1. CDR3 length: 13 residues. V was pared by 10 bases and J by 7 bases, with 9 bases of the junction left unmatched. Germline V gene lookup returns CDR1 MDHEN and CDR2 SYDVKM. The sequenced part of the CDR3 DNA is TGTGCCACTTCGGACAGGGTCAAGAATGAG. This translates into CATSDRVKNE. The CDR3 in full is CATSDRVKNEQFF. The whole variable domain, filled in from reference TRBV28 and TRBJ2-1, reads DVKVTQSSRYLVKRTGEKVFLECVQDMDHENMFWYRQDPGLGLRLIYFSYDVKMKEKGDIPEGYSVSREKKERFSLILESASTNQTSMYLCATSDRVKNEQFFGPGTRLTVL.

CDR3 bases read: TGCAGTGCTAGATATGGCTCCCCAGGAGGACCC. Residues: CSARYGSPGGP. The entire CDR3 sequence reads CSARYGSPGGPLHF. V and J are TRBV20-1 and TRBJ1-6; D gene uncertain. The read terminates 3 residues ahead of where the CDR3 ends, so the germline J gene completes it. This CDR3 has 14 residues. The V end lost 2 bases, the J end lost 12 bases, and 17 bases lay between the germline ends. Germline loops: CDR1 DFQATT, CDR2 SNEGSKA (reference sequence).

A remark on this clone: With the read ending 3 residues before the CDR3 end, the germline J gene is used to fill in that end. This chain links TRBV19 with TRBJ1-5; 9 bases align to TRBD1. Germline loops: CDR1 LNHDA, CDR2 SQIVND (reference sequence). With V trimmed by 6 bases and J by 7 bases, 10 bases remained unmatched. The CDR3 is 15 residues long. Incomplete CDR3 DNA: TGTGCCAGTAGGATTCCGGACAGGGGATACCAGCCC. Its translation: CASRIPDRGYQP. The entire CDR3 protein is CASRIPDRGYQPQHF.

Worth noting for this clone: The read terminates 3 residues before the CDR3 end, so the remaining end is supplied by the germline J gene. V usage is TRBV30 and J usage is TRBJ2-7; 9 bases are shared with TRBD1. CDR1 GTSNPN and CDR2 SVGIG come from the germline V gene (reference sequence). The ends lost 7 bases at V and 6 bases at J; junction bases unmatched: 7. CDR3 length equals 12 residues. Incomplete CDR3 DNA: TGTGCCTTAAACAGGGGGCCGTCCGAG. It encodes CALNRGPSE. The complete CDR3 sequence is CALNRGPSEQYF.

To note about this clone: The read halts 3 residues ahead of the CDR3 end, with the missing end drawn from the germline J gene. The rearrangement uses TRBV20-1 and TRBJ1-6; 8 bases are a match to TRBD1. Germline lookup yields CDR1 DFQATT and CDR2 SNEGSKA (reference sequence). The CDR3 is made up of 14 amino acids. Trimming took 6 bases from V and 8 from J; bases not matched to a gene: 9. The sequenced part of the CDR3 DNA is TGCAGTGCCCTGGCAGGGGGCAGTTATTCACCC. Translating it yields CSALAGGSYSP. The full CDR3 protein reads CSALAGGSYSPLHF.

About this clone: Sequencing ends 3 residues short of the CDR3 end; the germline J gene provides the rest. The rearrangement uses TRBV20-1 and TRBJ2-7; TRBD1 agrees at 9 bases. Trimming cost V 4 bases and J 6 bases; bases outside gene matches: 7. The CDR3 is 13 residues long. Germline V gives CDR1 DFQATT, CDR2 SNEGSKA (reference sequence). The sequenced CDR3 bases are TGCAGTGCTACTTCCGGGACAGGGTTCGAG. This sequence encodes CSATSGTGFE. From start to end, the CDR3 is CSATSGTGFEQYF.

Regarding this clone: The read halts 3 residues ahead of the CDR3 end, with the missing end drawn from the germline J gene. The rearrangement uses TRBV29-1 and TRBJ2-7, with TRBD2 matching 16 bases. J was trimmed by 2 bases and V by 4 bases; bases with no gene match: 11. The CDR3 contains 18 residues. Germline V gene data show CDR1 as SQVTM and CDR2 as ANQGSEA. The CDR3 DNA, read in part, is TGCAGCGTTGGCCCCCTCCAGGGACTAGCGGGGGGGGCCTACGAG. Encoded protein: CSVGPLQGLAGGAYE. The whole CDR3 reads CSVGPLQGLAGGAYEQYF.

For this clone: The CDR3 end is not reached by the read, which stops 3 residues before it; the germline J gene fills it in. The chain is built from TRBV20-1 and TRBJ2-3, with 10 nucleotides matching TRBD2. CDR3 length: 19 amino acids. The junction had 21 bases not matched to a gene; V was cut back by 3 bases and J by 6 bases. CDR1 and CDR2 (germline): DFQATT, SNEGSKA (reference sequence). CDR3 DNA, as far as it was read: TGCAGTGCTAGCATCCCCCTTTCTTTAGCGGGAGGCTCCAGTGATACG. As protein: CSASIPLSLAGGSSDT. The full-length CDR3 reads as CSASIPLSLAGGSSDTQYF.

Notes on this clone: The read halts 3 residues ahead of the CDR3 end, with the missing end drawn from the germline J gene. Other DNA sequences in this sample translate to the same CDR3. This chain uses TRBV19 with TRBJ2-7; TRBD1 aligns across 7 bases. The CDR3 extends over 15 amino acids. V lost 2 bases to trimming and J lost 2 bases; unmatched junction nucleotides: 6. Per the germline V gene, CDR1 is LNHDA and CDR2 is SQIVND (reference sequence). The part of the CDR3 DNA that was read is TGTGCCAGTAGTATAAACAGGGGCCACACCTACGAG. Translating it yields CASSINRGHTYE. The full CDR3 sequence reads CASSINRGHTYEQYF. Drawing the rest from reference TRBV19 and TRBJ2-7, the complete variable domain is DGGITQSPKYLFRKEGQNVTLSCEQNLNHDAMYWYRQDPGQGLRLIYYSQIVNDFQKGDIAEGYSVSREKKESFPLTVTSAQKNPTAFYLCASSINRGHTYEQYFGPGTRLTVT.

In regard to this clone: Coverage ceases 3 residues before the CDR3 finishes, and the germline J gene fills in the end. The J gene is TRBJ2-3, the V gene TRBV2; TRBD2 aligns across 9 bases. The CDR3 consists of 15 residues. V gave up 3 bases and J gave up 2 bases; unmatched junction bases: 3. The germline V gene has CDR1 SNHLY and CDR2 FYNNEI. The CDR3 region is CASSELAGYTDTQYF. CDR3 DNA, as far as it was read: TGTGCCAGCAGTGAGCTAGCGGGGTACACAGATACG.

About this clone: The read terminates 3 residues ahead of where the CDR3 ends, so the germline J gene completes it. The chain is built from TRBV30 and TRBJ2-7; 8 bases are shared with TRBD1. CDR1 and CDR2 from the germline V gene are GTSNPN and SVGIG (reference sequence). J was trimmed by 4 bases and V by 3 bases; bases with no gene match: 8. The CDR3 has 14 amino acids. The CDR3 sequence is CAWRLYGTGYEQYF. CDR3 DNA (partial): TGTGCCTGGAGACTTTACGGGACAGGATACGAG.

In regard to this clone: The CDR3 is cut off 3 residues early in the read; its end comes from the germline J gene. V and J are TRBV5-5 and TRBJ2-7, with 9 bases lining up with TRBD2. Germline trimming cut 3 bases from V and 0 bases from J; bases unmatched to any gene: 4. The CDR3 covers 15 residues. Germline CDR1 SGHKS, CDR2 YYEKEE (reference sequence). The sequenced part of the CDR3 DNA is TGTGCCAGCAGCTGGGCGGGAGGGGGCTCCTACGAG. This sequence encodes CASSWAGGGSYE. The whole CDR3 protein reads CASSWAGGGSYEQYF.

As to this clone: The read ends 3 residues shy of where the CDR3 ends; the end is completed using the germline J gene. The chain uses TRBV6-2 or TRBV6-3 and TRBJ2-3; 8 bases are a match to TRBD1. Germline values: CDR1 MNHEY, CDR2 SVGEGT. There are 13 residues in the CDR3. The CDR3 DNA, read in part, is TGTGCCAGCAGGACAGGGGTTGTTCAGCCG. Its protein product is CASRTGVVQP. The whole CDR3 is CASRTGVVQPQYF.

With regard to this clone: The read terminates 3 residues ahead of where the CDR3 ends, so the germline J gene completes it. The rearrangement uses TRBV7-9 and TRBJ2-7; perhaps TRBD1 as D (6 bases). Between the trimmed V and J ends, which lost 5 bases and 5 bases, there was a span of 10 bases. The germline V gene has CDR1 SEHNR and CDR2 FQNEAQ (reference sequence). This CDR3 is 12 amino acids long. CDR3 protein: CASSEAGDEQYF. Incomplete CDR3 DNA: TGTGCCAGCAGCGAGGCAGGGGACGAG.

About this clone: The read is 3 residues too short to cover the CDR3 end, so that end is filled in from the germline J gene. The chain couples TRBV9 to TRBJ1-1; D not certain. Germline-derived CDR1 and CDR2 are SGDLS and YYNGEE. CDR3 size: 15 residues. Trimming shortened V by 7 bases and J by 0 bases, and 16 bases separated the two germline ends. The part of the CDR3 DNA that was read is TGTGCCAGCTCCGGAGGCGGGTCTATGAACACTGAA. Its protein is CASSGGGSMNTE. From start to end, the CDR3 is CASSGGGSMNTEAFF.

On this clone: The read terminates 3 residues ahead of where the CDR3 ends, so the germline J gene completes it. The chain is built from TRBV7-2 and TRBJ2-1; D uncertain. Per germline, CDR1 SGHTA and CDR2 FQGNSA. Trimming left V 6 bases short and J 8 bases short, with 11 bases between. CDR3 length: 12 amino acids. CDR3: CASRPLGYEQFF. The CDR3 bases that were read are TGTGCCAGCAGACCCCTAGGATATGAG.

A remark on this clone: Coverage ceases 3 residues before the CDR3 finishes, and the germline J gene fills in the end. This chain connects TRBV7-9 to TRBJ1-5; a weak D match, TRBD1 (5 bases). Trimming removed 4 bases at V and 0 bases at J, with 10 bases between. CDR1 is SEHNR, CDR2 FQNEAQ, per germline (reference sequence). The CDR3 is 15 residues long. The CDR3 loop reads CASSSGGFSNQPQHF. Incomplete CDR3 DNA: TGTGCCAGCAGCTCGGGGGGATTTAGCAATCAGCCC.

On this clone: The CDR3 extends 3 residues past the end of the read, so its final part is completed from the germline J gene. The chain combines TRBV23-1 with TRBJ1-5; the D is unclear. TRBV23-1 is labeled an ORF, and its function is uncertain. The CDR3 is 15 residues long. The V and J ends lost 6 bases and 0 bases respectively, with 12 bases between them. The part of the CDR3 DNA that was read is TGCGCCAGCAGCGACTGCTACTATAGCAATCAGCCC. Protein product: CASSDCYYSNQP. The complete CDR3 protein is CASSDCYYSNQPQHF.

About this clone itself: The missing CDR3 end, 3 residues past where the read stops, is filled in from the germline J gene. This chain joins TRBV6-1 and TRBJ2-3; D remains ambiguous. The germline V gene encodes CDR1 MNHNS and CDR2 SASEGT. Trimming left V 1 base short and J 3 bases short, with 5 bases between. The CDR3 contains 13 residues. The DNA read from the CDR3 is TGTGCCAGCAGTGAAGTCCGGACAGATACG. This codes for CASSEVRTDT. In full, the CDR3 reads CASSEVRTDTQYF.

About this clone itself: The sequence runs out 3 residues before the end of the CDR3; the remainder is reconstructed from the germline J gene. The chain links TRBV10-3 to TRBJ2-3; 7 bases map to TRBD1. Germline V CDR1 and CDR2: ENHRY, SYGVKD. CDR3 length: 15 amino acids. CDR3: CAISLGQETKETQYF. The DNA read from the CDR3 is TGTGCCATCAGTTTAGGACAGGAGACGAAAGAGACG.